These T cell receptor beta chains were read from a single sample in a study of T cell responses to AZD1222 COVID-19 vaccine. TCRdb's copy holds only in-frame clones and misses some; the assay was immunoSEQ multiplex PCR. Among about 160,000 clones listed, 85% to 90% were seen once. Sequences were derived from peripheral blood, sampled on day 0 of AZD1222 vaccination. All receptors come from an adult in good health. Each CDR3 is given with its conserved first and last residue. A D gene is named only where the DNA matches it firmly. A row's size may be missing; if present it is once, few, many or a size class.

cdr3_length	clone_size	d_call	j_call	v_call	cdr3_aa	cdr3_nt
15	.	TRBD1	TRBJ2-5	TRBV27	CASSLNRGRRETQYF	TGTGCCAGCAGTTTGAACAGGGGGCGCCGGGAGACCCAGTACTTC
13	.	.	TRBJ1-5	TRBV28	CASSFPSNQPQHF	TGTGCCAGCAGTTTTCCCTCGAATCAGCCCCAGCATTTT
15	.	TRBD1	TRBJ1-4	TRBV7-9	CASSPTDRGNEKLFF	TGTGCCAGCAGCCCTACGGACAGGGGGAATGAAAAACTGTTTTTT
17	.	TRBD1	TRBJ1-5	TRBV7-9	CASSSARGQGNNQPQHF	TGTGCCAGCAGCTCCGCCAGGGGACAGGGGAACAATCAGCCCCAGCATTTT
14	.	TRBD1	TRBJ1-2	TRBV18	CASSPGQGIYGYTF	TGTGCCAGCTCACCGGGACAGGGGATCTATGGCTACACCTTC
15	.	.	TRBJ2-2	TRBV14	CASSQGTANTGELFF	TGTGCCAGCAGCCAAGGGACAGCAAACACCGGGGAGCTGTTTTTT
18	.	.	TRBJ2-2	TRBV6-2/TRBV6-3	CASSYSAPQTYHTGELFF	TGTGCCAGCAGTTACTCTGCGCCCCAAACTTATCACACCGGGGAGCTGTTTTTT
11	.	.	TRBJ2-7	TRBV20-1	CSAAGSYEQYF	TGCAGTGCAGCAGGGTCCTACGAGCAGTACTTC
15	.	TRBD1	TRBJ2-3	TRBV5-6	CASRTGVVSTDTQYF	TGTGCCAGCAGAACAGGGGTTGTCAGCACAGATACGCAGTATTTT
13	.	.	TRBJ2-3	TRBV6-5	CASRPPGADTQYF	TGTGCCAGCAGGCCCCCGGGAGCAGATACGCAGTATTTT
15	few	TRBD1	TRBJ1-6	TRBV2	CASRVDRGINSPLHF	TGTGCCAGCAGAGTCGACAGGGGGATTAATTCACCCCTCCACTTT
12	.	.	TRBJ1-1	TRBV12-3/TRBV12-4	CASSLARGEAFF	TGTGCCAGCAGTTTAGCGAGGGGGGAAGCTTTCTTT
12	few	.	TRBJ1-2	TRBV3-1/TRBV3-2	CASSLDRYGYTF	TGTGCCAGCAGCCTGGACAGATACGGCTACACCTTC
15	.	.	TRBJ2-5	TRBV30	CAWRFQTGLQETQYF	TGTGCCTGGAGGTTCCAAACGGGCCTACAAGAGACCCAGTACTTC
17	.	TRBD2	TRBJ2-5	TRBV7-2	CASSLVVAGGPRETQYF	TGTGCCAGCAGCTTAGTTGTAGCGGGGGGCCCGCGAGAGACCCAGTACTTC
16	.	.	TRBJ2-4	TRBV21-1	CASSASGGWAKNIQYF	TGTGCCAGCAGCGCTAGCGGGGGGTGGGCCAAAAACATTCAGTACTTC
12	.	.	TRBJ1-2	TRBV6-2/TRBV6-3	CASSSVGYGYTF	TGTGCCAGCAGTTCGGTGGGCTATGGCTACACCTTC
13	.	.	TRBJ1-4	TRBV6-1	CASSERDREKLFF	TGTGCCAGCAGTGAAAGGGACCGAGAAAAACTGTTTTTT
13	.	.	TRBJ2-2	TRBV18	CASSPPNTGELFF	TGTGCCAGCTCACCACCGAACACCGGGGAGCTGTTTTTT
15	.	TRBD1	TRBJ1-3	TRBV6-5	CASSVNRGLGNTIYF	TGTGCCAGCAGCGTAAACAGGGGGCTAGGAAACACCATATATTTT
16	.	TRBD2	TRBJ2-5	TRBV5-4	CASSNGLAGTQETQYF	TGTGCCAGCAGCAACGGACTAGCGGGGACTCAAGAGACCCAGTACTTC
14	.	.	TRBJ1-1	TRBV3-1/TRBV3-2	CASSQEWGWTEAFF	TGTGCCAGCAGCCAAGAATGGGGTTGGACTGAAGCTTTCTTT
15	once	.	TRBJ1-2	TRBV9	CASSPGGPQPYGYTF	TGTGCCAGCAGCCCGGGCGGCCCACAGCCCTATGGCTACACCTTC
14	once	.	TRBJ1-1	TRBV9	CASSVEGGNTEAFF	TGTGCCAGCAGCGTAGAGGGGGGAAACACTGAAGCTTTCTTT
15	.	.	TRBJ1-1	TRBV6-2/TRBV6-3	CASSLSQGRGAEAFF	TGTGCCAGCAGCTTGAGTCAGGGGCGGGGGGCTGAAGCTTTCTTT
15	once	TRBD1	TRBJ1-1	TRBV7-9	CASSPRTGWNTEAFF	TGTGCCAGCAGCCCCCGGACAGGATGGAACACTGAAGCTTTCTTT
11	.	.	TRBJ2-7	TRBV2	CASSQGYEQYF	TGTGCCAGCAGTCAGGGCTACGAGCAGTACTTC
14	.	TRBD1	TRBJ2-7	TRBV18	CASSPDRGSYEQYF	TGTGCCAGCTCACCAGACAGGGGCTCCTACGAGCAGTACTTC
17	.	TRBD1	TRBJ2-2	TRBV7-8	CASSPVMAGGYTGELFF	TGTGCCAGCAGCCCTGTTATGGCAGGGGGATACACCGGGGAGCTGTTTTTT
15	.	.	TRBJ2-2	TRBV5-8	CASSLVFGFNGELFF	TGTGCCAGCAGCTTGGTTTTTGGATTCAACGGGGAGCTGTTTTTT
19	.	TRBD1	TRBJ1-2	TRBV7-3	CASSDRGGTGFEEVYGYTF	TGTGCCAGCAGCGATCGAGGGGGGACAGGGTTCGAAGAAGTCTATGGCTACACCTTC